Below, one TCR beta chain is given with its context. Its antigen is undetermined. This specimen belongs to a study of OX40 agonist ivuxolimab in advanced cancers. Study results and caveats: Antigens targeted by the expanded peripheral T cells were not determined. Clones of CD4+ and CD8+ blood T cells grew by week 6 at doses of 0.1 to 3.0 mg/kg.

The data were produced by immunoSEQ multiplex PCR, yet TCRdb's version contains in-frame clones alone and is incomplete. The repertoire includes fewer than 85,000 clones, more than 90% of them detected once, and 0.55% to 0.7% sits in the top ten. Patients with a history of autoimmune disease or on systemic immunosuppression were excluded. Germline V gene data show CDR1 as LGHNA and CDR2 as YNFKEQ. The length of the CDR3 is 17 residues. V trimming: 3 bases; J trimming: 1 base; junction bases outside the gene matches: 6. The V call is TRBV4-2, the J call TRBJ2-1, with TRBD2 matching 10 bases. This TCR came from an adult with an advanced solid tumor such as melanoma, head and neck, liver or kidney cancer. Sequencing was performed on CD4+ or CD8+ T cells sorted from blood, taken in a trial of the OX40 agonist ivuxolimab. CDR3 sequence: CASSQPSGSGSYNEQFF. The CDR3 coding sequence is TGTGCCAGCAGCCAGCCTAGCGGGAGTGGGTCCTACAATGAGCAGTTCTTC.